This TCR beta chain was found in a study of blood T cells in healthy people across ages (dated by TCRdb to about 2015). In terms of the full investigation: In model experiments, template switching captured roughly one uniquely barcoded TCR beta cDNA molecule for every two T cells. To track age-related changes in TCR beta repertoire diversity, the study relied on deep sequencing normalized with unique cDNA molecular identifiers. The donors were divided into four age groups: young (average roughly 15 years), middle-aged (approximately 39), aged (approximately 62) and long-lived (around 80). For two donors (one aged 18 to 30 and one aged 80 or older), the study analyzed two additional independent replicas of 1 million unique cDNA reads from the same blood draw.

The paper's findings and limits, for the study overall: Because the CMV infection status of the donors was unknown, age-related changes in expanded clonotypes may potentially have been confounded. Observed TCR beta diversity correlated strongly with the percentage of naive T cells measured by flow cytometry. Observed TCR beta diversity per million T cells fell roughly linearly with age, and a significant reduction was already apparent by age about 36. Estimates of total diversity from one million sequenced T cells were regarded as lower bounds and underestimates. Since profiling was done on bulk unsorted PBMCs, naive and antigen-experienced compartments could not be conclusively compared. The long-lived group showed more naive CD4+ T cells, fewer expanded clones and increased TCR diversity than the aged group, suggesting age selection.

CDR1 SGHVS and CDR2 FQNEAQ were looked up in the germline V gene. V and J are truncated by 5 bases and 5 bases respectively, leaving an intervening sequence of 10 bases. The CDR3 numbers 13 residues from cysteine through phenylalanine. Solely the CDR3 DNA is kept, with 39 bases framed from the first base. This clonotype appeared a few times. What this receptor recognizes is not known. The input lacks base qualities; no much larger clone sits a single base away. The library was generated by 5' RACE. Instrument on record: Illumina HiSeq 2500. A second PCR of about 6 to 11 cycles was performed with a sample-barcoded 5' primer and a J-beta primer mix. A unique molecular identifier was introduced onto each TCR beta cDNA molecule by a template-switch 5' adaptor carrying 12 random nucleotides. At least 2.5 million CDR3-containing paired-end reads were obtained from each sample. First-strand cDNA synthesis was performed from all RNA using the Mint cDNA synthesis kit, with priming by a TRBC-specific oligonucleotide. Following uracil-DNA glycosylase treatment, all cDNA underwent a first 18-cycle PCR with the universal primers M1SS and BC2_uni_R. Regarding the original processing steps: For normalization, 1 million high-quality reads, each with a distinct molecular identifier, were randomly selected from each sample. Reads with shared molecular identifiers were discarded instead of being binned into consensus sequences. MiTCR, with a Q25 quality threshold and the strictest error-elimination algorithm, was used for CDR3 identification, clonotype clustering and error correction. A nonparametric unseen species model with Euler transformation was used to estimate lower-bound total TCR beta diversity. TCRdb passed the public sequencing reads through fastp at Q25 and MiXCR, retaining productive beta sequences. A single entry per CDR3 protein holds the most common genes and DNA from its merged rows. The V and J calls and clone size are TCRdb's, not the authors'. A total of approximately 780,000 distinct CDR3 sequences appear in this sample, more than 25% of them only once. In total, the top ten clones hold approximately 2.9% of the sample.

Systemically healthy Caucasian individuals from Russia, 39 in total and aged roughly 6 to 90 years, were included as donors. Each donor gave ten milliliters of peripheral blood, collected into EDTA-treated Vacutainer tubes. Ficoll-Paque density-gradient centrifugation was used to isolate PBMCs, with at least 6.5 million per sample. Trizol reagent was used to extract total RNA from the PBMCs, yielding at least 5.5 micrograms per sample. Naive CD45RAhigh/CD27high T cell percentages were measured by flow cytometry on a PBMC aliquot from every donor. These data were also reused for a study on T cells of mothers and their children. According to the second study: Nine systemically healthy Caucasian individuals served as donors, namely three mothers together with their six children. cDNA synthesis consumed the entire amount of extracted RNA, loaded at about 1.6 ug RNA in each 15 ul reaction. In the second PCR, sample barcodes and 2-4 random nucleotides were introduced via the M1S primer. Over 8.5 million TCR beta CDR3 reads were obtained for each mother, and approximately 2.9 million reads were obtained for each child. Thymic selection shapes the output of TCR recombination in a similar way in related and unrelated pairs, and inherited differences have a minor effect. Normalized repertoire overlap was always found to be slightly, but never significantly, higher in related mother-child pairs than in unrelated mother-child pairs. Persistent microchimeric T cell clones were not detected, at a sensitivity of approximately 93 clones per million clonotypes. To look for features that set related mother-child pairs apart from unrelated individuals, the researchers ran deep NGS to compare the TCR beta repertoires of mothers and children. Mothers averaged roughly 40 +/- 4 years of age and children averaged around 10 +/- 4 years. After adapter ligation was performed with NEBNext reagents, the libraries were sequenced on an Illumina HiSeq 2000 with 100+100 nt paired-end reads. To prevent cross-contamination, the mother and child libraries were prepared one month apart and sequenced in separate runs. For each donor, somewhere between 500,000 and 2,000,000 distinct TCR beta clonotypes were identified. Naive TCR beta clonotypes were estimated from low-frequency clonotypes matched to each donor's FACS-determined naive share, without sorting.

The sample taken for sequencing was blood. The clonotype originates from a boy between 10 and 17 years old in good health. The receptor chain draws on TRBV7-8 and TRBJ1-5; the D gene identity is not certain. DNA sequence: TGTGCCAGCAGCCACGGTTGGGATCAGCCCCAGCATTTT. Its product reads: CASSHGWDQPQHF. Joined to the reference TRBV7-8 and TRBJ1-5 proteins, this CDR3 gives the full variable domain: GAGVSQSPRYKVAKRGQDVALRCDPISGHVSLFWYQQALGQGPEFLTYFQNEAQLDKSGLPSDRFFAERPEGSVSTLKIQRTQQEDSAVYLCASSHGWDQPQHFGDGTRLSIL.